This T cell receptor (beta chain) derives from a study of tumor-infiltrating lymphocytes in primary liver carcinoma. Study background: Stage T1-T3 N0M0 and a size of 4.2 to 10 cm characterized the tumors.

The tissue used was unsorted bulk material of about 20-33 mg. RNA and DNA were co-extracted from it with the AllPrep DNA/RNA mini kit. This clonotype has just a few counts. The CDR3 consists of 13 residues. In germline, CDR1 is GTSNPN, CDR2 SVGIG (reference sequence). Deletions cut 2 bases from V and 10 bases from J, with 17 bases between. TCR beta cDNA was prepared out of around 460 ng total RNA by means of a constant-region primer. Generation of the TCR beta libraries relied on three nested multiplex PCR rounds using slightly modified ARM-PCR. It was with TRBV1-TRBV30 forward primers and a C-beta reverse primer that the first two PCR rounds were run, at around 9 cycles each. TCRdb recomputed calls from the multiplex PCR reads with MiXCR, one row per CDR3 protein. The profile shows 25,000 to 35,000 distinct CDR3 sequences, 71% of them singletons.

Sequenced input: liver tumor tissue from sampling region 3. Subset in this sample: tumor region T3, left-lateral pole. The chain is built from TRBV30 and TRBJ1-2; no clear D. The TCR was taken from a woman in her twenties or thirties with primary liver carcinoma and hepatitis B virus infection. CDR3 DNA sequence: TGTGCCTGGAGTATGGATCGGGGTAGTGACTACACCTTC. Translating gives CAWSMDRGSDYTF. The whole variable domain, filled in from reference TRBV30 and TRBJ1-2, reads SQTIHQWPATLVQPVGSPLSLECTVEGTSNPNLYWYRQAAGRGLQLLFYSVGIGQISSEVPQNLSASRPQDRQFILSSKKLLLSDSGFYLCAWSMDRGSDYTFGSGTRLTVV.